These 22 T cell receptor beta chains share one sample of origin, sequenced in a study of cytomegalovirus exposure and HLA in healthy donors. The PCR employed 60 Vbeta primers together with 13 Jbeta primers. Sequencing used immunoSEQ multiplex PCR; TCRdb keeps in-frame clones, though not all of them. The data contain 200,000 or so clones, 80% to 85% of them seen just once; the ten biggest clones take up around 2%. The sample taken for sequencing was PBMCs. Receptor source: a woman aged 18-30 years in good health and CMV-seropositive.

The rearrangement links TRBV7-9 to TRBJ2-1; 11 nucleotides align to TRBD2. This CDR3 comprises 15 residues. The ends lost 10 bases at V and 8 bases at J; junction bases unmatched: 13. Germline CDR1 reads SEHNR; CDR2 reads FQNEAQ (reference sequence). CDR3 DNA: TGTGCCATCCCGAGACTAGCGGGAAATAATGATGAGCAGTTCTTC. This translates into CAIPRLAGNNDEQFF.

The chain couples TRBV21-1 to TRBJ2-5; TRBD2 is taken as the D call from the table, unchecked against the DNA. TRBV21-1 corresponds to a pseudogene. The CDR3 is 15 amino acids. The CDR3 region has the DNA TGTGCCAGCAGCACCGGACTAGCAGAGAAAGAGACCCAGTACTTC. Protein product: CASSTGLAEKETQYF.

The V and J genes are TRBV6-4 and TRBJ1-2; possible D gene TRBD1, 6 bases. The germline V gene encodes CDR1 MRHNA and CDR2 SNTAGT. The CDR3 runs 14 residues. Between the trimmed V and J ends, which lost 0 bases and 6 bases, there was a span of 11 bases. The CDR3 protein is CASSDSGGANGYTF. CDR3 sequence (DNA): TGTGCCAGCAGTGACTCGGGGGGGGCGAATGGCTACACCTTC.

Only one count was recorded for this clone. The chain couples TRBV19 to TRBJ2-5; 8 positions match TRBD1. This CDR3 spans 15 amino acids. Germline assignment: CDR1 LNHDA and CDR2 SQIVND (reference sequence). With V trimmed by 4 bases and J by 5 bases, 9 bases remained unmatched. The DNA of the CDR3 is TGTGCCAGTAGTACCGCAGGGGGCGTGTGGGAGACCCAGTACTTC. Translated, it gives CASSTAGGVWETQYF.

The genes are TRBV6-1 and TRBJ2-2, with 7 positions matching TRBD2. CDR1 MNHNS and CDR2 SASEGT come from the germline V gene. The CDR3 runs to 15 residues. V was pared by 4 bases and J by 4 bases, with 6 bases of the junction left unmatched. The CDR3 coding sequence is TGTGCCAGCAGTGGACTAGCTCGAGGCACCGGGGAGCTGTTTTTT. This sequence encodes CASSGLARGTGELFF.

The CDR3 DNA follows: TGCGCCAGCAGCCAAGACTCCTTACAGGGATACACTGAAGCTTTCTTT. Amino acid sequence: CASSQDSLQGYTEAFF. This rearrangement joins TRBV4-1 to TRBJ1-1, with D perhaps TRBD1 (6 bases). This CDR3 has 16 residues. Germline CDR1 and CDR2: MGHRA and YSYEKL. V was trimmed by 0 bases and J by 3 bases, leaving 14 bases between them.

J is TRBJ2-7 and V is TRBV25-1, with unresolved D. This CDR3 is 14 amino acids long. V was trimmed by 7 bases and J by 6 bases, leaving 19 bases between them. Germline lookup yields CDR1 MGHDK and CDR2 SYGVNS. The CDR3 DNA reads as TGTGCCAGCACTACGACGGCGTACCCGGGCGAGCAGTACTTC. Protein product: CASTTTAYPGEQYF.

Written as DNA, the CDR3 is TGTGCCAGCAGCTACCGGGACAGGGCCTCCCCCCTATACGAGCAGTACTTC. Amino acids: CASSYRDRASPLYEQYF. This chain uses TRBV5-4 with TRBJ2-7, with 9 nucleotides matching TRBD1. The CDR3 length is 17 residues. The V segment lost 3 bases and the J segment 4 bases; nucleotides outside the gene matches: 14. Germline V gene lookup returns CDR1 SGHNT and CDR2 YYREEE (reference sequence).

The chain employs TRBV6-5 and TRBJ1-1; unclear D gene. CDR1 and CDR2 from the germline V gene are MNHEY and SVGAGI. V lost 2 bases to trimming and J lost 1 base, with 11 bases between them. The CDR3 has 15 residues. The CDR3 DNA reads as TGTGCCAGCAGTTACCTCCCCATGGCGAACACTGAAGCTTTCTTT. Protein sequence: CASSYLPMANTEAFF.

The genes are TRBV7-9 and TRBJ2-6; tentatively, D is TRBD2 (5 bases). This CDR3 is 16 amino acids long. Trimming pared 5 bases from V and 0 bases from J, leaving 11 bases between. Germline CDR1 and CDR2: SEHNR and FQNEAQ (reference sequence). CDR3 amino acids: CASSLTRGSGANVLTF. The CDR3 DNA follows: TGTGCCAGCAGCCTGACCCGGGGCTCTGGGGCCAACGTCCTGACTTTC.

This clone appeared a few times. The rearrangement uses TRBV5-1 and TRBJ2-2, with D unclear. Germline V CDR1 and CDR2: SGHRS, YFSETQ. Trimming took off 2 bases at V and 4 bases at J, with 6 bases between the two ends. The CDR3 length is 13 residues. The CDR3, as DNA: TGCGCCAGCAGCTTAACTATCACCGGGGAGCTGTTTTTT. This codes for CASSLTITGELFF.

This clone was recorded once. The rearrangement links TRBV7-9 to TRBJ2-1, with D uncertain. The CDR3 totals 14 residues. Germline CDR1 and CDR2: SEHNR and FQNEAQ (reference sequence). Trimming took off 4 bases at V and 7 bases at J, with 14 bases between the two ends. The CDR3 here is CASSSVDAQNEQFF. The CDR3 bases are TGTGCCAGCAGCTCAGTCGATGCCCAAAATGAGCAGTTCTTC. The whole variable domain, filled in from reference TRBV7-9 and TRBJ2-1, reads DTGVSQNPRHKITKRGQNVTFRCDPISEHNRLYWYRQTLGQGPEFLTYFQNEAQLEKSRLLSDRFSAERPKGSFSTLEIQRTEQGDSAMYLCASSSVDAQNEQFFGPGTRLTVL.

Concerning this clone itself: Other nucleotide sequences in the sample specify the same CDR3. The rearrangement uses TRBV11-3 and TRBJ2-3; TRBD2 agrees at 10 bases. The CDR3 is 14 residues long. V lost 9 bases and J lost 3; bases outside the gene matches: 6. Germline loops: CDR1 SGHNT, CDR2 YENEEA. Written as DNA, the CDR3 is TGTGCCAGTTCTAGCGGGGGTGCAACAGATACGCAGTATTTT. Its translation: CASSSGGATDTQYF.

The V and J genes are TRBV5-1 and TRBJ2-3; 9 bases are shared with TRBD2. Per the germline V gene, CDR1 is SGHRS and CDR2 is YFSETQ. The trim removed 5 bases at V and 1 base at J, leaving 8 bases unmatched. This CDR3 contains 16 residues. This CDR3 is CASRKTSGGGTDTQYF. The CDR3 coding sequence is TGCGCCAGCAGGAAGACTAGCGGTGGGGGCACAGATACGCAGTATTTT.

The chain links TRBV5-4 to TRBJ2-5; 7 positions agree with TRBD1. Germline V gene data show CDR1 as SGHNT and CDR2 as YYREEE (reference sequence). Germline trimming cut 4 bases from V and 7 bases from J; bases unmatched to any gene: 16. The CDR3 is made up of 16 amino acids. The CDR3 region has the DNA TGTGCCAGCAGCCCATGGACAGGTCTAACTATGGGGACCCAGTACTTC. It is translated as CASSPWTGLTMGTQYF.

The rearrangement links TRBV7-9 to TRBJ2-1; D unresolved. Germline V CDR1 and CDR2: SEHNR, FQNEAQ (reference sequence). The CDR3 extends over 14 amino acids. V lost 5 bases, J lost 8 bases, and 16 bases lay in between. The CDR3 nucleotides read TGTGCCAGCAGCCCTTCTAGTTCGGCCGATGAGCAGTTCTTC. This sequence encodes CASSPSSSADEQFF.

The chain carries TRBV19 and TRBJ2-7, with TRBD1 as a possible D gene (6 bases). The CDR3 consists of 14 residues. The germline V and J ends were trimmed by 5 bases and 3 bases, with 14 bases remaining between them. The germline V gene has CDR1 LNHDA and CDR2 SQIVND (reference sequence). CDR3 DNA: TGTGCCAGTAGTCCGATTATACAGGGCTACGAGCAGTACTTC. Amino acids: CASSPIIQGYEQYF.

The rearrangement uses TRBV11-3 and TRBJ2-4; 9 bases are shared with TRBD2. CDR3 length: 15 amino acids. Per the germline V gene, CDR1 is SGHNT and CDR2 is YENEEA. V was pared by 3 bases and J by 4 bases, with 4 bases of the junction left unmatched. The CDR3 nucleotides are TGTGCCAGCAGCTTCACAAGCGGGGGGAAAAACATTCAGTACTTC. It encodes CASSFTSGGKNIQYF.

The chain couples TRBV5-1 to TRBJ1-2; D call uncertain. The CDR3 loop spans 14 amino acids. V was trimmed by 0 bases and J by 5 bases, leaving 11 bases between them. Germline CDR1 is SGHRS and CDR2 is YFSETQ. For the CDR3, the DNA is TGCGCCAGCAGCTTGGCGGAGGGAGGGTATGGCTACACCTTC. Translating it yields CASSLAEGGYGYTF.

The chain couples TRBV5-6 to TRBJ1-4, with 7 bases lining up with TRBD1. V lost 4 bases, J lost 3 bases, and 6 bases stayed unmatched. The germline V gene encodes CDR1 SGHDT and CDR2 YYEEEE. CDR3 length equals 15 residues. Here the CDR3 DNA reads TGTGCCAGCAGCCATCGACAGGGCGCTAATGAAAAACTGTTTTTT. Protein sequence: CASSHRQGANEKLFF.

This chain links TRBV27 with TRBJ1-5; D remains unclear. Germline V CDR1 and CDR2: MNHEY, SMNVEV (reference sequence). V was shortened by 2 bases and J by 2 bases, with 7 bases between the two germline ends. The CDR3 extends over 14 amino acids. CDR3 DNA: TGTGCCAGCAGTTTAAGCGGGGGCAATCAGCCCCAGCATTTT. This sequence encodes CASSLSGGNQPQHF.

This clone was detected only once. The V gene is TRBV5-8, the J gene TRBJ2-7; D is undetermined. Germline V gene sequence: CDR1 SGHTS, CDR2 YDEGEE. This CDR3 is 11 amino acids long. V dropped 0 bases and J dropped 6 bases, with 4 bases sitting between them. The CDR3 loop reads CASSLGAEQYV. The CDR3 DNA reads TGTGCCAGCAGCTTGGGGGCCGAGCAGTACGTC.